The sequence of this T cell receptor (beta chain) was determined in a study of glioma-infiltrating T cells. Study-wide context: Presurgical dexamethasone in glioma patients lasted six or fewer days. Overall study results and limits: CDR3 overlap between tissue and blood was very small.

Deletions cut 2 bases from V and 1 base from J, with 11 bases between. The germline CDR1 and CDR2 sequences are MNHNS and SASEGT. The CDR3 loop spans 15 amino acids. TCR alpha and beta CDR3 regions were amplified from RNA using iRepertoire nested multiplex PCR. Each CDR3 protein gets one entry after TCRdb re-called the multiplex PCR reads with MiXCR. The profile shows more than 300,000 distinct CDR3 sequences, 41% of them singletons. This clonotype was recorded at least ten times. Antigen unknown. The receptor was derived from a human donor with low-grade glioma or glioblastoma, undergoing nonglioma brain surgery, or in good health (not recorded which). The sample taken for sequencing was glioma tissue, nonneoplastic brain tissue, or PBMCs (not recorded which). This chain joins TRBV6-1 and TRBJ1-2; D gene uncertain. DNA for the CDR3: TGTGCCAGCAGTGAACTCACTACAAATAACTATGGCTACACCTTC. Translating gives CASSELTTNNYGYTF.